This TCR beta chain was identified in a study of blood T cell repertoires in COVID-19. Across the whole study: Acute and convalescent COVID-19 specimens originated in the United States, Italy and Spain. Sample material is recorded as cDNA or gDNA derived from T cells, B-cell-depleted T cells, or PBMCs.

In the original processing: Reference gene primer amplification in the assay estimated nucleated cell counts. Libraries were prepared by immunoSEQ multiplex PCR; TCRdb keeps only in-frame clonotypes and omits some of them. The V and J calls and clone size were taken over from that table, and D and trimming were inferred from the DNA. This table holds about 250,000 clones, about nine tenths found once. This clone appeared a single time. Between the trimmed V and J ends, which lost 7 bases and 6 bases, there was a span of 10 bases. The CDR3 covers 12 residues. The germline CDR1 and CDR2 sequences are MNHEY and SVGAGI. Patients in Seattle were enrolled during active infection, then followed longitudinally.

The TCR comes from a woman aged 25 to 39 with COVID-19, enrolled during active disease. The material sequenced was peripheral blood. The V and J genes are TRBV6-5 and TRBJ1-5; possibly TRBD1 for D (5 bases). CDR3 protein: CASNTGFQPQHF. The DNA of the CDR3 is TGTGCCAGCAACACAGGATTTCAGCCCCAGCATTTT.